The rows below give T cell receptor beta chains drawn from one sample of a study of ipilimumab plus nivolumab after autologous stem cell transplantation. Only in-frame clones appear in the TCRdb table, and some are missing; sequencing was by immunoSEQ multiplex PCR. The sample shows 15,000 to 20,000 clones, 65% to 75% of them seen only once. The sample in question was PBMCs, obtained in a trial of ipilimumab plus nivolumab as post-transplant consolidation. These receptors were collected from a male donor with diffuse large B-cell lymphoma. The CDR3 runs from the conserved cysteine through the conserved F or W. The order of the fields is D gene, V gene, clone size, J gene, CDR3 DNA, CDR3 protein. D genes are given only for firm matches. Size is omitted from some rows. Given values are once, few, many or a class for expanded clones.

NA,TRBV7-9,medium-sized,TRBJ1-2,TGTGCCAGCAGCTTAAGGGGATTCTATGGCTACACCTTC,CASSLRGFYGYTF
TRBD2,TRBV27,NA,TRBJ2-6,TGTGCCAGCAGAAGCGGGGGACCCTCTGGGGCCAACGTCCTGACTTTC,CASRSGGPSGANVLTF
NA,TRBV2,few,TRBJ2-2,TGTGCCAGTCAGCAGGGAACCGGGGAGCTGTTTTTT,CASQQGTGELFF
NA,TRBV29-1,large,TRBJ2-7,TGCAGCGTTGAAGGGGGTCAGTACTACGAGCAGTACTTC,CSVEGGQYYEQYF
TRBD1,TRBV27,NA,TRBJ2-7,TGTGCCAGCAGTCCTACCGGGACAGGGGCCGGTGGCGAGCAGTACTTC,CASSPTGTGAGGEQYF
TRBD2,TRBV7-9,NA,TRBJ2-1,TGTGCCAGCAGCTTAGTGGCTACTAGCGGGTACTGGCAGTTCTTC,CASSLVATSGYWQFF
TRBD1,TRBV11-3,NA,TRBJ2-1,TGTGCCAGCAGAATACAGGGGGAGCAGTTCTTC,CASRIQGEQFF
NA,TRBV29-1,NA,TRBJ1-2,TGCAGCGTTGGACGGGGGGCTGAAGGCTACACCTTC,CSVGRGAEGYTF
NA,TRBV7-2,NA,TRBJ1-2,TGTGCCAGCAGCTTAGTCAGCGCCTATGGCTACACCTTC,CASSLVSAYGYTF
TRBD1,TRBV7-3,NA,TRBJ1-2,TGTGCCAGCAGCTCCCCCGGGACAGGGGACGGCTATGGCTACACCTTC,CASSSPGTGDGYGYTF
TRBD2,TRBV5-5,NA,TRBJ2-3,TGTGCCAGCAGCATAACTAGCGGGAGGATTAGCACAGATACGCAGTATTTT,CASSITSGRISTDTQYF
NA,TRBV19,few,TRBJ2-7,TGTGCCAGAGTCGCCGCAGTCAGGGGCCCTTCCGAGCAGTACTTC,CARVAAVRGPSEQYF
NA,TRBV18,NA,TRBJ2-3,TGTGCCAGCTCAGGCCCGGACCGCAGCACAGATACGCAGTATTTT,CASSGPDRSTDTQYF
TRBD2,TRBV14,NA,TRBJ2-2,TGTGCCAGCAGCCGGGGGACTAGCGGGAGAACCGGGGAGCTGTTTTTT,CASSRGTSGRTGELFF
NA,TRBV7-3,NA,TRBJ2-1,TGTGCCAGCAGCTGGGGGGGCCCCTACAATGAGCAGTTCTTC,CASSWGGPYNEQFF
TRBD1,TRBV5-1,NA,TRBJ1-1,TGCGCCAGCAGCTCACAGGGGGCGTACACTGAAGCTTTCTTT,CASSSQGAYTEAFF
TRBD2,TRBV5-4,NA,TRBJ2-1,TGTGCCAGCAGCCGTACTAGCGGGACCACCTCCTACAATGAGCAGTTCTTC,CASSRTSGTTSYNEQFF
TRBD1,TRBV27,NA,TRBJ2-4,TGTGCCAGCAGTTGGACAGGGAAAAACATTCAGTACTTC,CASSWTGKNIQYF
TRBD1,TRBV5-1,NA,TRBJ2-3,TGCGCCAGCAGCTCCCGACAGGGGTACCTCACAGATACGCAGTATTTT,CASSSRQGYLTDTQYF
NA,TRBV6-1,NA,TRBJ1-2,TGTGCCAGCAGTGAAATGTTTCGGGGGGCGAATGGCTACACCTTC,CASSEMFRGANGYTF
NA,TRBV27,NA,TRBJ2-1,TGTGCCAGCAGTACCCGGGATTGGCATCCCAATGAGCAGTTCTTC,CASSTRDWHPNEQFF
NA,TRBV19,medium-sized,TRBJ2-7,TGTGCCAGTAGTATAGAGGGTGGTCTCGAGCAGTACTTC,CASSIEGGLEQYF
TRBD1,TRBV5-1,NA,TRBJ2-2,TGCGCCAGCAGCGGGGACAGGGGGCAGGACACCGGGGAGCTGTTTTTT,CASSGDRGQDTGELFF
NA,TRBV25-1,once,TRBJ1-2,TGTGCCAGCAGTGAATATGGAGCGGAGAGCGGGGGCTATGGCTACACCTTC,CASSEYGAESGGYGYTF
NA,TRBV7-7,few,TRBJ2-5,TGTGCCAGCAGGGGCGTCGGGGCTCGGGAGACCCAGTACTTC,CASRGVGARETQYF
TRBD1,TRBV25-1,NA,TRBJ1-2,TGTGCCAGCAGTGAATGGGGACAGGGGGTTGCTGGCTACACCTTC,CASSEWGQGVAGYTF
NA,TRBV5-1,NA,TRBJ2-3,TGCGCCAGCAGCTTACAGGCTAGCTTCCCAGATACGCAGTATTTT,CASSLQASFPDTQYF
TRBD2,TRBV5-4,NA,TRBJ2-1,TGTGCCAGCAGCCTGACTAGCGTTTACAATGAGCAGTTCTTC,CASSLTSVYNEQFF
NA,TRBV7-9,few,TRBJ2-3,TGTGCCAGCAGACATAGCACAGATACGCAGTATTTT,CASRHSTDTQYF
NA,TRBV19,NA,TRBJ2-3,TGTGCCAGTAGTGATTACAACCCTAGCACAGATACGCAGTATTTT,CASSDYNPSTDTQYF
TRBD1,TRBV11-2,NA,TRBJ2-5,TGTGCCACCAGCCGGACAGGTCGAGAGACCCAGTACTTC,CATSRTGRETQYF
TRBD1,TRBV6-1,once,TRBJ1-1,TGTGCCAGCAGTTTCTGGACAGGGATGTCCACTGAAGCTTTCTTT,CASSFWTGMSTEAFF
TRBD1,TRBV7-3,once,TRBJ2-5,TGTGCCAGCAGCTATGGACAGGGAAAACAAGAGACCCAGTACTTC,CASSYGQGKQETQYF
TRBD2,TRBV7-2,once,TRBJ2-7,TGTGCCAGCAGCTCCTATAGCGGGAAGGACGAGCAGTACTTC,CASSSYSGKDEQYF
NA,TRBV25-1,NA,TRBJ2-1,TGTGCCAGCAGTGAATCCGGAGACAGGAATGAGCAGTTCTTC,CASSESGDRNEQFF
NA,TRBV6-5,NA,TRBJ2-6,TGTGCCAGCAACGAATTGGGAGGGGGGGTCCTGACTTTC,CASNELGGGVLTF
NA,TRBV5-4,NA,TRBJ2-2,TGTGCCAGCAGCTTAAGGACTACGAACACCGGGGAGCTGTTTTTT,CASSLRTTNTGELFF
NA,TRBV5-1,NA,TRBJ1-2,TGCGCCAGCGCATTGGGAGGTGGCTATGGCTACACCTTC,CASALGGGYGYTF
NA,TRBV18,NA,TRBJ1-1,TGTGCCAGCTCCCCCGCGGCTGGGACTGAAGCTTTCTTT,CASSPAAGTEAFF
NA,TRBV10-3,NA,TRBJ1-3,TGTGCCATCAGTGGTGCGGGGCAGACTGGAAACACCATATATTTT,CAISGAGQTGNTIYF
TRBD1,TRBV7-8,many,TRBJ1-3,TGTGCCAGCAGCTACGGGACAGGGAGTAGGGACACCATATATTTT,CASSYGTGSRDTIYF
NA,TRBV18,NA,TRBJ2-5,TGTGCCAGCTCACCACCCCCTCCTCAAGAGACCCAGTACTTC,CASSPPPPQETQYF
TRBD1,TRBV5-1,NA,TRBJ1-1,TGCGCCAGCAGCTCCCAGGACAGGGGGAATGCTTTCTTT,CASSSQDRGNAFF
NA,TRBV19,once,TRBJ1-5,TGTGCCAGTAGTTTCTTAGGGGTCCAATTTAGCAATCAGCCCCAGCATTTT,CASSFLGVQFSNQPQHF
TRBD1,TRBV5-5,few,TRBJ1-2,TGTGCCAGCAGCCGGAGGGACAGGGTATGGGATGGCTACACCTTC,CASSRRDRVWDGYTF
NA,TRBV9,NA,TRBJ1-6,TGTGCCAGCAGCGTAGCCGGGGCCGGTGCCTATAATTCACCCCTCCACTTT,CASSVAGAGAYNSPLHF
NA,TRBV7-3,few,TRBJ1-1,TGTGCCAGCAGCTCCCAGGGTGGGAGCACTGAAGCTTTCTTT,CASSSQGGSTEAFF
NA,TRBV5-1,NA,TRBJ1-6,TGCGCCAGCAGCTCTACGAGGGAGCCGGGTTCACCCCTCCACTTT,CASSSTREPGSPLHF
NA,TRBV6-1,NA,TRBJ2-7,TGTGCCAGCAGGGCGGCAGACTACGAGCAGTACTTC,CASRAADYEQYF
NA,TRBV28,NA,TRBJ2-1,TGTGCCAGCAGTTTAAACCCAAGCGGTAGTTACAATGAGCAGTTCTTC,CASSLNPSGSYNEQFF
NA,TRBV5-1,NA,TRBJ2-1,TGCGCCAGCAGCTTAACCGACAGTTACAATGAGCAGTTCTTC,CASSLTDSYNEQFF
NA,TRBV19,NA,TRBJ2-4,TGTGCCAGTAGTATGGGTTCCGCGGGAGCCAAAAACATTCAGTACTTC,CASSMGSAGAKNIQYF
TRBD1,TRBV5-1,NA,TRBJ2-7,TGCGCCAGCCGGGGTGGGACAGGGAGTATCTACGAGCAGTACTTC,CASRGGTGSIYEQYF
NA,TRBV2,few,TRBJ1-2,TGTGCCAGCAGCGACCCGATGGGGAAGGGAGGCTACACCTTC,CASSDPMGKGGYTF
NA,TRBV4-2,many,TRBJ2-7,TGTGCCAGCAGCCAAGGTGGGAAGAAGGACTACGAGCAGTACTTC,CASSQGGKKDYEQYF
NA,TRBV5-1,few,TRBJ2-7,TGCGCCAGCAGCCGGGTGGAGGGGGACCCAAGAATTGTGGAGCAGTACTTC,CASSRVEGDPRIVEQYF